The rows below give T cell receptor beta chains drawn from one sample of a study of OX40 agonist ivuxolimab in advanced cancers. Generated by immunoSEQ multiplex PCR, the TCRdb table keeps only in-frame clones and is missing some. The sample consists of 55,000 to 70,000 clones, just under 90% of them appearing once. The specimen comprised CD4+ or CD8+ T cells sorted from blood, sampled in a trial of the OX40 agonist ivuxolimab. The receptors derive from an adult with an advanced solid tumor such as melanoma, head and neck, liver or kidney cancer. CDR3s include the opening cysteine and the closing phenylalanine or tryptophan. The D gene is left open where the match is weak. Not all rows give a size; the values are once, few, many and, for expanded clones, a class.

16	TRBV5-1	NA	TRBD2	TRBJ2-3	TGCGCCAGCACCGGAGGACTAGCGGGAGTCGAAGATACGCAGTATTTT	CASTGGLAGVEDTQYF
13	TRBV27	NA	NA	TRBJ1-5	TGTGCCAGCAGTCCCCCCGGGGGTCAGCCCCAGCATTTT	CASSPPGGQPQHF
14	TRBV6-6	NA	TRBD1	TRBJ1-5	TGTGCCAGCAGAGAGGACAGGGGAAATCAGCCCCAGCATTTT	CASREDRGNQPQHF
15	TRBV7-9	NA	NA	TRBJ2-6	TGTGCCAGCAGCTTAGGCAGGGCTGGGGCCAACGTCCTGACTTTC	CASSLGRAGANVLTF
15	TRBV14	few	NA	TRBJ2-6	TGTGCCAGCAGCCAAGTTGGCTCTGGGGCCAACGTCCTGACTTTC	CASSQVGSGANVLTF
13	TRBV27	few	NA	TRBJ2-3	TGTGCCAGCAGCGGGGAATTGAGGTATACGCAGTATTTT	CASSGELRYTQYF
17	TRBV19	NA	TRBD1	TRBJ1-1	TGTGCCAGTAGTATAGAGTTTGACAGGGTAGTCAACACTGAAGCTTTCTTT	CASSIEFDRVVNTEAFF
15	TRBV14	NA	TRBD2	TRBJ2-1	TGTGCCAGCAGCCCCAATGCGGGGGGGAACAATGAGCAGTTCTTC	CASSPNAGGNNEQFF
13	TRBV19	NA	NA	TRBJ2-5	TGTGCCAGTAGGGATCCCCCCCGGGAGACCCAGTACTTC	CASRDPPRETQYF
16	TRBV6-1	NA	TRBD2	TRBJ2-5	TGTGCCAGCAGTGCAGGACTAGCGGGGGGGCAAGAGACCCAGTACTTC	CASSAGLAGGQETQYF
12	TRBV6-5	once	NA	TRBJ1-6	TGTGCCAGTAGTGAGCGGAATTCACCCCTCCACTTT	CASSERNSPLHF
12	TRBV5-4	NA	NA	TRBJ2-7	TGTGCCAGCAGCGGAGACAGCTACGAGCAGTACTTC	CASSGDSYEQYF
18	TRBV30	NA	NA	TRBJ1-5	TGTGCCTGGAGTGTGTCGGATCACGGGGGGTATAGCAATCAGCCCCAGCATTTT	CAWSVSDHGGYSNQPQHF
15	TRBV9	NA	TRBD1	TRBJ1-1	TGTGCCAGCAGCGTGAGGGGACAGATTAACACTGAAGCTTTCTTT	CASSVRGQINTEAFF
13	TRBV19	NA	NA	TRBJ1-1	TGTGCCAGTAGCCGGAGCCGACTGACTGAAGCTTTCTTT	CASSRSRLTEAFF
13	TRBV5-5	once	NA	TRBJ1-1	TGTGCCAGCAGCCTGCCAATGAACACTGAAGCTTTCTTT	CASSLPMNTEAFF
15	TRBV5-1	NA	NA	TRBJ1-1	TGCGCCAGCAGCTTGATGGGCGGAGGGGGCACTGAAGCTTTCTTT	CASSLMGGGGTEAFF
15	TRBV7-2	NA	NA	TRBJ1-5	TGTGCCAGCAGCCTCGATCCTTCTAGCAATCAGCCCCAGCATTTT	CASSLDPSSNQPQHF
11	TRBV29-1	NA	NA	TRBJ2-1	TGCAGGGGACAAGTATACAATGAGCAGTTCTTC	CRGQVYNEQFF
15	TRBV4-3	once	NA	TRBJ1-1	TGCGCCAGCAGCCAAGGGGCAGCCAAGGGCACTGAAGCTTTCTTT	CASSQGAAKGTEAFF
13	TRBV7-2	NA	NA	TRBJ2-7	TGTGCCAGCAGCTTCGACAATTCGGTCGAGCAGTACTTC	CASSFDNSVEQYF
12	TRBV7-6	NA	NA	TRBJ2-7	TGTGCCAGCAGCCGGGACTCCTCCGAGCAGTACTTC	CASSRDSSEQYF
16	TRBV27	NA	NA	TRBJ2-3	TGTGCCAGCAGGACCTCCGGACGCCCAGTTACAGATACGCAGTATTTT	CASRTSGRPVTDTQYF
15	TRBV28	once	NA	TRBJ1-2	TGTGCCAGCAGACTGAGTACGAATCAGGTCCATGGCTACACCTTC	CASRLSTNQVHGYTF
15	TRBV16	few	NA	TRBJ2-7	TGTGCCAGCAGCCAAGCGGGTAGCCTGACCTACGAGCAGTACTTC	CASSQAGSLTYEQYF
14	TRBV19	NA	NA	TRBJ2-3	TGTGCCAGTAGCCAAGGTCGGGACACAGATACGCAGTATTTT	CASSQGRDTDTQYF
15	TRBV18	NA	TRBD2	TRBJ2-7	TGTGCCAGCTCACCAATTCTAGCGGGGGTTAGCGAGCAGTACTTC	CASSPILAGVSEQYF
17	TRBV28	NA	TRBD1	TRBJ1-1	TGTGCCAGCGGCCCGACAGGGGGAGGGGGTCTGGACACTGAAGCTTTCTTT	CASGPTGGGGLDTEAFF
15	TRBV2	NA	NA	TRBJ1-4	TGTGCCAGCAGTGAGAGGGGACCATCTAATGAAAAACTGTTTTTT	CASSERGPSNEKLFF
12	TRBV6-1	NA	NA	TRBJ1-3	TGTGCCAGCGAATCGGGAGGAAACACCATATATTTT	CASESGGNTIYF
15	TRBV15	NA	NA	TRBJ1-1	TGTGCCACCAGCAGACCGGGACATTCGTTCACTGAAGCTTTCTTT	CATSRPGHSFTEAFF
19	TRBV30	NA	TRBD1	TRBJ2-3	TGTGCCTGGAGTGTAAAAAGTCAGGGGGTGTCTTACGGCACAGATACGCAGTATTTT	CAWSVKSQGVSYGTDTQYF
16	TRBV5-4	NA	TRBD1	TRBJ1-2	TGTGCCAGCAGCGACCCGGGACAGGGGATTAACTATGGCTACACCTTC	CASSDPGQGINYGYTF
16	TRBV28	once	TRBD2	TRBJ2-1	TGTGCCAGCAGTTTATCAGCGGGAGGCTCCTACAATGAGCAGTTCTTC	CASSLSAGGSYNEQFF
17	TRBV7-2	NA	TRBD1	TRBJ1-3	TGTGCCAGCAGCCTAGGGGCCCGACAGGGGGCTGGAAACACCATATATTTT	CASSLGARQGAGNTIYF
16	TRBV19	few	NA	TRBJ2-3	TGTGCCAGTAGTATGACCCCACAGGTTAGCACAGATACGCAGTATTTT	CASSMTPQVSTDTQYF
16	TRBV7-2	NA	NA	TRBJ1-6	TGTGCCAGCAGCTTATTAGGGCAGGGAGAGAATTCACCCCTCCACTTT	CASSLLGQGENSPLHF
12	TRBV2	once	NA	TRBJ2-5	TGTGCCAGCACGTACAGCCAAGAGACCCAGTACTTC	CASTYSQETQYF
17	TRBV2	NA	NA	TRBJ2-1	TGTGCCAGCAGGGTACCCCCCGGGACCAACAGCTACAATGAGCAGTTCTTC	CASRVPPGTNSYNEQFF
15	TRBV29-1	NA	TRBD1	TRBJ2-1	TGCAGCGTTGATGAGGGAGGGACAGGGGACAATGAGCAGTTCTTC	CSVDEGGTGDNEQFF
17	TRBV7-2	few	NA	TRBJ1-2	TGTGCCAGCAGCTTAGCGACTGGCCCGACAGGACTGGGTGGCTACACCTTC	CASSLATGPTGLGGYTF
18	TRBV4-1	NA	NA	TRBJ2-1	TGCGCCAGCAGCCAAGCTATGCGTAGGGGTAAGGTTGACAATGAGCAGTTCTTC	CASSQAMRRGKVDNEQFF
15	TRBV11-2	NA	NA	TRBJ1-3	TGTGCCAGCAGCTCTAGAATGACAGACGGAAACACCATATATTTT	CASSSRMTDGNTIYF
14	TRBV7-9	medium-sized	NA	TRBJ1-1	TGTGCCAGCAGCTTGGACTATACAGAGAGTGAAGCTTTCTTT	CASSLDYTESEAFF
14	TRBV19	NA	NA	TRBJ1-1	TGTGCCAGTAGTTCTGCCCGGAGGAACACTGAAGCTTTCTTT	CASSSARRNTEAFF